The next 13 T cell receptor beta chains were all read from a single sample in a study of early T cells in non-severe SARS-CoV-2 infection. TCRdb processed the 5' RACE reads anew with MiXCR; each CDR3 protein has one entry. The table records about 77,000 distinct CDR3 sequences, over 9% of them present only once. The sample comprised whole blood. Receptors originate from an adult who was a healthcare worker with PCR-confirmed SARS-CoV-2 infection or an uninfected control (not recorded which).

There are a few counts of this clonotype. CDR3 sequence (DNA): TGTGCCAGCAGCTTCGACGGGAGGAATAATGAGCAGTTCTTC. The encoded protein is CASSFDGRNNEQFF. The chain combines TRBV11-3 with TRBJ2-1, with 7 positions matching TRBD2. CDR1 and CDR2 from the germline V gene are SGHNT and YENEEA. V dropped 3 bases and J dropped 7; count of bases not matched to a gene: 6. The CDR3 sequence is 14 residues long.

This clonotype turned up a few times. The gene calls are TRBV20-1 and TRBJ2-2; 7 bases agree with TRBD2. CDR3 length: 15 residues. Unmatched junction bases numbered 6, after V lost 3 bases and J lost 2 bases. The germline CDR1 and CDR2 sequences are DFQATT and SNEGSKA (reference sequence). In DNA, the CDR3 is TGCAGTGCTAGCCCGGGGGGAACTAACACCGGGGAGCTGTTTTTT. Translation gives CSASPGGTNTGELFF.

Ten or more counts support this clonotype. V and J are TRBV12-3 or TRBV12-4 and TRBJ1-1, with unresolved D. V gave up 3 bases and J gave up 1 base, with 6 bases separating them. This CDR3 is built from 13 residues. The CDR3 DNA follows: TGTGCCAGCAGTTTGGGAGGGAACACTGAAGCTTTCTTT. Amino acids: CASSLGGNTEAFF.

CDR3 region: CASRVGREPHQPQHF. The CDR3 nucleotides read TGTGCCAGCAGAGTCGGCAGGGAGCCCCACCAGCCCCAGCATTTT. V is TRBV2 and J is TRBJ1-5; a weak D match, TRBD1 (5 bases). V was cut by 6 bases and J by 7 bases, with 19 bases left in between. This CDR3 has 15 amino acids. CDR1 and CDR2 from the germline V gene are SNHLY and FYNNEI. The variable domain in full, with the rest retrieved from reference TRBV2 and TRBJ1-5, is EPEVTQTPSHQVTQMGQEVILRCVPISNHLYFYWYRQILGQKVEFLVSFYNNEISEKSEIFDDQFSVERPDGSNFTLKIRSTKLEDSAMYFCASRVGREPHQPQHFGDGTRLSIL.

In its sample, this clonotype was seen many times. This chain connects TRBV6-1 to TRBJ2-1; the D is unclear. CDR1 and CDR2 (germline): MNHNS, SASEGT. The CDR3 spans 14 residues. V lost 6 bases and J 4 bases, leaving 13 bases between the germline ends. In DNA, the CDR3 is TGTGCCAGCAGGGACCGGGCCCCATACAATGAGCAGTTCTTC. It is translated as CASRDRAPYNEQFF.

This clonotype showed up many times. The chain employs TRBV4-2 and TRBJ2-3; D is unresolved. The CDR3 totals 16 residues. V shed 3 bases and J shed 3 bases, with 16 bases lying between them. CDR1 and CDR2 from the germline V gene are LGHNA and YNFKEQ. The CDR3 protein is CASSQDPSSWTDTQYF. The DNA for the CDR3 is TGTGCCAGCAGCCAGGACCCCTCAAGTTGGACAGATACGCAGTATTTT.

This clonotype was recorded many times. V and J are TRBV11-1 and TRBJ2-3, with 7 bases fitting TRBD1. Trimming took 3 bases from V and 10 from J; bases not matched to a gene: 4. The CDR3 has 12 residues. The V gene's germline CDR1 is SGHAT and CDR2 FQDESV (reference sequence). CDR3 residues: CASSFDREAQYF. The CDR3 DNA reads TGTGCCAGCAGCTTCGACAGGGAAGCGCAGTATTTT.

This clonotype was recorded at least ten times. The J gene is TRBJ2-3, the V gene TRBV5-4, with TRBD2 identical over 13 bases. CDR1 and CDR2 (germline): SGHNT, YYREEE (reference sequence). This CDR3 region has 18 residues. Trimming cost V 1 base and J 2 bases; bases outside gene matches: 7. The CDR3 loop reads CASSLPKGLAGITDTQYF. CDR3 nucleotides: TGTGCCAGCAGCTTGCCAAAGGGACTAGCGGGAATCACAGATACGCAGTATTTT.

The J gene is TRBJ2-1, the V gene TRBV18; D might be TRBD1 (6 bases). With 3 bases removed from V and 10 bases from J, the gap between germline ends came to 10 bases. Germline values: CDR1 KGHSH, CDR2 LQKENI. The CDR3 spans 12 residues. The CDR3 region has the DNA TGTGCCAGCTCACCCAAAACAGGGGAGCAGTTCTTC. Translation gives CASSPKTGEQFF.

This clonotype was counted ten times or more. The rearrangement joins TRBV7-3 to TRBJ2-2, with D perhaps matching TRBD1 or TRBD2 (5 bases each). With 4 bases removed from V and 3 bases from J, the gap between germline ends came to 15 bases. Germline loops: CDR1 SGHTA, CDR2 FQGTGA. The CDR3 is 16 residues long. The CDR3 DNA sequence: TGTGCCAGCAGCTCCCGATCGGGACCCGACACCGGGGAGCTGTTTTTT. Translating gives CASSSRSGPDTGELFF.

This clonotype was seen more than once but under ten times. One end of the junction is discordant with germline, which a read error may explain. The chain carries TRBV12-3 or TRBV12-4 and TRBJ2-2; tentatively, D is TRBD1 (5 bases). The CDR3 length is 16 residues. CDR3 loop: CASSPPRQLNAGELFF. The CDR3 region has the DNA TGTGCCAGCAGTCCGCCGAGACAGCTGAACGCCGGGGAGCTGTTTTTT.

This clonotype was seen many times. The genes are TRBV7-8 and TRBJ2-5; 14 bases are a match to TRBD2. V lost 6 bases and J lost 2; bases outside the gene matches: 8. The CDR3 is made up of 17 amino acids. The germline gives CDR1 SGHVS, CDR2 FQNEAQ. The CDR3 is CASSAGLAGEPQETQYF. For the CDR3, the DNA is TGTGCCAGCAGTGCGGGACTAGCGGGAGAGCCGCAAGAGACCCAGTACTTC. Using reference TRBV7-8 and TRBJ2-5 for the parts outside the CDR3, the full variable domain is GAGVSQSPRYKVAKRGQDVALRCDPISGHVSLFWYQQALGQGPEFLTYFQNEAQLDKSGLPSDRFFAERPEGSVSTLKIQRTQQEDSAVYLCASSAGLAGEPQETQYFGPGTRLLVL.

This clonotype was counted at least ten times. CDR3 nucleotides: TGCGCCAGCAGCCCGGTCGAGGCGGATGTCAAAAACATTCAGTACTTC. It is translated as CASSPVEADVKNIQYF. This chain links TRBV5-1 with TRBJ2-4, with no clear D. The V end was cut by 4 bases, the J end by 3 bases, with 17 bases between. The CDR3 sequence is 16 residues long. Looked up from germline, CDR1 is SGHRS and CDR2 is YFSETQ.